This T cell receptor beta chain derives from a study of cytomegalovirus exposure and HLA in healthy donors. At the level of the study: An early release of data contained roughly 86 million unique TCRs, which came from HLA-typed donors.

The study ran its PCR with 60 Vbeta and 13 Jbeta primers. Libraries were prepared by immunoSEQ multiplex PCR; TCRdb keeps only in-frame clonotypes and omits some of them. Here the sample spans around 160,000 clones, more than 75% being singletons. Study findings and constraints: Later on, an analysis tied under 20,000 TCR beta sequences to HLA alleles at 0.05 false discovery rate.

The CDR3 consists of 14 residues. CDR1 is SSHAT and CDR2 is FNYEAQ in the germline V gene (reference sequence). To note about this clone: Its antigen is not known. The junction differs from germline at one of its ends, possibly a read error.

The receptor comes from a male donor in good health and CMV-seronegative. The specimen sequenced was PBMCs. The rearrangement joins TRBV7-7 to TRBJ2-5; D is possibly TRBD2 (6 bases). The CDR3: CASSLQEGRETQYF. CDR3 nucleotide sequence: TGTGCTAGCAGCCTCCAGGAGGGGAGAGAGACCCAGTACTTC. Filled out from reference TRBV7-7 and TRBJ2-5, the complete variable domain reads GAGVSQSPRYKVTKRGQDVTLRCDPISSHATLYWYQQALGQGPEFLTYFNYEAQPDKSGLPSDRFSAERPEGSISTLTIQRTEQRDSAMYRCASSLQEGRETQYFGPGTRLLVL.